Below are 27 T cell receptor beta chains sequenced from a single sample in a study of cytomegalovirus exposure and HLA in healthy donors. Amplification used 60 Vbeta primers and 13 Jbeta primers. Method: immunoSEQ multiplex PCR; TCRdb's copy keeps in-frame clones and lacks some. The sample lists 130,000 to 150,000 clones, over 70% occurring once. Sequenced sample: PBMCs. Receptors originate from a man in his forties in good health and CMV-seronegative.

The chain has TRBV6-5 and TRBJ2-5; TRBD1 matches 7 bases. The end of the DNA aligns better with TRBJ2-7, so the J call may be wrong. The CDR3 has 15 residues. Germline V gene sequence: CDR1 MNHEY, CDR2 SVGAGI. The CDR3 DNA follows: TGTGCCAGCAGACAACCGGGACAGAGTTCCTACGAGCAGTACTTC. Protein: CASRQPGQSSYEQYF.

The chain has TRBV4-1 and TRBJ1-1; D perhaps matches TRBD1 (6 bases). The germline V gene has CDR1 MGHRA and CDR2 YSYEKL. Trimming shortened V by 0 bases and J by 0 bases, and 11 bases separated the two germline ends. This CDR3 has 16 residues. The CDR3 here is CASSQEFGGLNTEAFF. In nucleotides, the CDR3 is TGCGCCAGCAGCCAAGAGTTCGGGGGGCTGAACACTGAAGCTTTCTTT.

Points on this clone: Given the absence of the conserved phenylalanine or tryptophan at the CDR3 end, a read error is likely. J is TRBJ1-2 and V is TRBV5-1; D is unclear. V was shortened by 6 bases and J by 6 bases, with 15 bases between the two germline ends. Germline V CDR1 and CDR2: SGHRS, YFSETQ. This CDR3 has 13 residues. In DNA form, the CDR3 reads TGCGCCAGCACCACTAATTGGGAGAATGGCTACACCGTC. It is translated as CASTTNWENGYTV.

V is TRBV11-2 and J is TRBJ2-5; 7 bases fit TRBD2. There are 13 residues in the CDR3. Per the germline V gene, CDR1 is SGHAT and CDR2 is FQNNGV. The junction had 4 bases not matched to a gene; V was cut back by 4 bases and J by 5 bases. CDR3 bases: TGTGCCAGCAGCTCTAGACTAGCCGAGACCCAGTACTTC. This codes for CASSSRLAETQYF.

A few counts support this clone. The CDR3 DNA is TGTGCCAGCATCACAGACGCGACCCTGAACACTGAAGCTTTCTTT. It specifies CASITDATLNTEAFF. The chain uses TRBV2 and TRBJ1-1; the D is unclear. V was cut by 7 bases and J by 0 bases, with 15 bases left in between. The CDR3 totals 15 residues. The germline gives CDR1 SNHLY, CDR2 FYNNEI.

The V gene is TRBV11-2, the J gene TRBJ2-7, with 7 bases aligning to TRBD1. The V segment lost 5 bases and the J segment 2 bases; nucleotides outside the gene matches: 9. Per germline, CDR1 SGHAT and CDR2 FQNNGV. CDR3 length: 15 residues. CDR3: CASSRPTGTAYEQYF. The CDR3 coding sequence is TGTGCCAGCAGCCGCCCGACCGGGACAGCCTACGAGCAGTACTTC.

The V and J genes are TRBV27 and TRBJ2-7; 9 bases match TRBD1. Germline V lookup: CDR1 MNHEY, CDR2 SMNVEV (reference sequence). The CDR3 covers 15 residues. Trimming cost V 2 bases and J 5 bases; bases outside gene matches: 7. The DNA for the CDR3 is TGTGCCAGCAGTTTAGGGGGGACAGGGTTCGACGAGCAGTACTTC. Protein sequence: CASSLGGTGFDEQYF.

This rearrangement joins TRBV11-3 to TRBJ1-3; no firm D call. The length of the CDR3 is 13 residues. Germline V gene data show CDR1 as SGHNT and CDR2 as YENEEA. Trimming removed 5 bases from V and 0 bases from J, with 5 bases in between. DNA of the CDR3: TGTGCCAGCAGCCCCAACTCTGGAAACACCATATATTTT. The encoded protein is CASSPNSGNTIYF. The variable domain in full, completed from reference TRBV11-3 and TRBJ1-3, reads EAGVVQSPRYKIIEKKQPVAFWCNPISGHNTLYWYLQNLGQGPELLIRYENEEAVDDSQLPKDRFSAERLKGVDSTLKIQPAELGDSAVYLCASSPNSGNTIYFGEGSWLTVV.

This clone has only a few counts. This rearrangement joins TRBV2 to TRBJ1-5; 7 bases fit TRBD1. Trimming cost V 2 bases and J 7 bases; bases outside gene matches: 11. Germline values: CDR1 SNHLY, CDR2 FYNNEI. The CDR3 contains 16 residues. DNA of the CDR3: TGTGCCAGCAGTGAATTCGGATCACGACAGGGACAGCCCCAGCATTTT. Translation: CASSEFGSRQGQPQHF.

This clone was recorded only once. The chain employs TRBV2 and TRBJ2-3; 11 bases match TRBD2. This CDR3 region has 15 residues. J was trimmed by 2 bases and V by 9 bases; bases with no gene match: 7. Germline V gene sequence: CDR1 SNHLY, CDR2 FYNNEI. In DNA, the CDR3 is TGTGCCAGTAAGACTAGCGGGGATTACACAGATACGCAGTATTTT. This sequence encodes CASKTSGDYTDTQYF.

This chain links TRBV7-2 with TRBJ2-5; weak D call: TRBD2 (5 bases). Between the trimmed V and J ends, which lost 3 bases and 0 bases, there was a span of 20 bases. The CDR3 has 18 amino acids. Germline V gene sequence: CDR1 SGHTA, CDR2 FQGNSA. CDR3 sequence reads: CASSFRNTGREYQETQYF. For the CDR3, the DNA is TGTGCCAGCAGCTTCCGTAATACGGGAAGGGAGTACCAAGAGACCCAGTACTTC.

V and J are TRBV5-6 and TRBJ2-1; 12 bases match TRBD1. Per the germline V gene, CDR1 is SGHDT and CDR2 is YYEEEE. V shed 4 bases, J shed 8 bases, and the junction held 7 bases outside the gene matches. The CDR3 sequence is 15 residues long. This CDR3 reads CASSPGTGGLYEQFF. CDR3 DNA sequence: TGTGCCAGCAGCCCCGGGACAGGGGGCTTGTATGAGCAGTTCTTC. The variable domain in full, completed from reference TRBV5-6 and TRBJ2-1, reads DAGVTQSPTHLIKTRGQQVTLRCSPKSGHDTVSWYQQALGQGPQFIFQYYEEEERQRGNFPDRFSGHQFPNYSSELNVNALLLGDSALYLCASSPGTGGLYEQFFGPGTRLTVL.

The chain is built from TRBV19 and TRBJ1-5; 7 bases match TRBD1. The V gene end was trimmed by 3 bases and the J gene end by 3 bases; junction bases not matched to a gene: 2. The germline CDR1 and CDR2 sequences are LNHDA and SQIVND (reference sequence). This CDR3 spans 14 amino acids. The DNA of the CDR3 is TGTGCCAGTAGTATTACAGGGGACAATCAGCCCCAGCATTTT. Translated, it gives CASSITGDNQPQHF.

The chain employs TRBV7-2 and TRBJ2-6; no reliable D call. CDR1 is SGHTA, CDR2 FQGNSA, per germline. CDR3 length: 15 amino acids. With 1 base removed from V and 1 base from J, the gap between germline ends came to 5 bases. For the CDR3, the DNA is TGTGCCAGCAGCTTAGACGGTTCTGGGGCCAACGTCCTGACTTTC. This encodes CASSLDGSGANVLTF.

Note on this clone: One junction end disagrees with the germline gene, perhaps due to a read error. The rearrangement joins TRBV19 to TRBJ2-1; 10 nucleotides line up with TRBD2. Germline V gene data show CDR1 as LNHDA and CDR2 as SQIVND (reference sequence). CDR3 length: 15 residues. The DNA for the CDR3 is TGTGCCAGTAGCATAGCGGGGGGCCCTTTCGAGGAGCAGTTCTTC. This encodes CASSIAGGPFEEQFF.

This rearrangement joins TRBV30 to TRBJ2-2; 7 nucleotides agree with TRBD1. The J segment lost 7 bases and the V segment lost 3 bases, leaving 8 bases of the junction unmatched. Germline V gene lookup returns CDR1 GTSNPN and CDR2 SVGIG (reference sequence). The CDR3 length is 14 residues. The CDR3 sequence is CAWRNRGLGGELFF. The CDR3, as DNA: TGTGCCTGGAGAAACAGGGGTTTAGGCGGGGAGCTGTTTTTT.

The chain uses TRBV6-1 and TRBJ1-1, with D possibly being TRBD1 (6 bases). There are 15 residues in the CDR3. CDR1 is MNHNS, CDR2 SASEGT, per germline. With 4 bases removed from V and 5 bases from J, the gap between germline ends came to 17 bases. The CDR3 nucleotides are TGTGCCAGCAGTGCGGCAGCAGGGGCGAGTACTGAAGCTTTCTTT. It is translated as CASSAAAGASTEAFF.

The chain links TRBV5-6 to TRBJ1-6, with a possible D match to TRBD1 (5 bases). The V gene lost 6 bases and the J gene lost 6 bases, with 10 bases spanning the gap. Looked up from germline, CDR1 is SGHDT and CDR2 is YYEEEE. This CDR3 has 13 residues. CDR3 in amino acids: CASIGQGNSPLHF. In DNA form, the CDR3 reads TGTGCCAGCATCGGGCAGGGTAATTCACCCCTCCACTTT.

This clone was observed a handful of times. The rearrangement uses TRBV28 and TRBJ2-1; 7 bases match TRBD1. J was trimmed by 8 bases and V by 5 bases; bases with no gene match: 3. Germline CDR1 is MDHEN and CDR2 is SYDVKM. This CDR3 comprises 12 residues. CDR3 region: CASSTTGDEQFF. The CDR3, as DNA: TGTGCCAGCAGTACTACAGGGGATGAGCAGTTCTTC.

This clone was seen just once. This chain links TRBV2 with TRBJ1-2; D unresolved. V dropped 4 bases and J dropped 0 bases, with 3 bases sitting between them. CDR3 size: 12 residues. In germline, CDR1 is SNHLY, CDR2 FYNNEI. CDR3 DNA: TGTGCCAGCAGTGTCACTAACTATGGCTACACCTTC. Protein: CASSVTNYGYTF.

The CDR3 region has the DNA TGTGCCAGCAGTCCACCGGGTCCCACCTACGAGCAGTACTTC. Its protein product is CASSPPGPTYEQYF. The rearrangement links TRBV28 to TRBJ2-7, with no clear D. CDR1 and CDR2 (germline): MDHEN, SYDVKM. Trimming removed 5 bases from V and 2 bases from J, with 13 bases in between. The CDR3 runs to 14 residues.

The V gene is TRBV20-1, the J gene TRBJ1-2; the D gene is possibly TRBD1 (6 bases). The CDR3 covers 11 residues. The V end was cut by 6 bases, the J end by 13 bases, with 18 bases between. Per germline, CDR1 DFQATT and CDR2 SNEGSKA (reference sequence). CDR3 region: CSAAGGPVTTF. CDR3 sequence (DNA): TGCAGTGCCGCGGGGGGGCCTGTTACCACCTTC.

The chain employs TRBV6-5 and TRBJ2-2, with a weak D call TRBD2 (5 bases). The CDR3 totals 16 residues. Trimming shortened V by 0 bases and J by 0 bases, and 8 bases separated the two germline ends. CDR1 is MNHEY and CDR2 is SVGAGI in the germline V gene. CDR3 protein: CASSYSDSSNTGELFF. The CDR3 coding sequence is TGTGCCAGCAGTTACTCGGACTCTTCGAACACCGGGGAGCTGTTTTTT.

V is TRBV19 and J is TRBJ1-2; D not certain. CDR3 size: 13 residues. V was trimmed by 0 bases and J by 5 bases, leaving 7 bases between them. CDR1 is LNHDA and CDR2 is SQIVND in the germline V gene (reference sequence). In DNA form, the CDR3 reads TGTGCCAGTAGTATAGAAGGCGGATATGGCTACACCTTC. It yields the protein CASSIEGGYGYTF.

The chain carries TRBV7-8 and TRBJ1-2; 7 positions agree with TRBD1. This CDR3 has 14 amino acids. Germline CDR1 reads SGHVS; CDR2 reads FQNEAQ. The ends lost 4 bases at V and 4 bases at J; junction bases unmatched: 6. The CDR3 DNA follows: TGTGCCAGCAGCTCACAGGGGTTCGTCTATGGCTACACCTTC. It codes for CASSSQGFVYGYTF. Full variable domain (rest looked up from reference TRBV7-8 and TRBJ1-2): GAGVSQSPRYKVAKRGQDVALRCDPISGHVSLFWYQQALGQGPEFLTYFQNEAQLDKSGLPSDRFFAERPEGSVSTLKIQRTQQEDSAVYLCASSSQGFVYGYTFGSGTRLTVV.

The chain employs TRBV5-1 and TRBJ2-1, with a tentative D call TRBD2 (5 bases). The length of the CDR3 is 14 residues. From germline, CDR1 is SGHRS and CDR2 YFSETQ. V was clipped by 5 bases and J by 4 bases, with 13 bases between them. The CDR3 loop is CASSFGEPYNEQFF. The CDR3 region has the DNA TGCGCCAGCAGTTTCGGGGAACCGTACAATGAGCAGTTCTTC.

The chain combines TRBV6-5 with TRBJ2-7, with 7 bases fitting TRBD1. The CDR3 runs 14 residues. Germline-derived CDR1 and CDR2 are MNHEY and SVGAGI. V shed 4 bases, J shed 1 base, and the junction held 4 bases outside the gene matches. The CDR3 sequence is CASSWTGGSYEQYF. As DNA, the CDR3 is TGTGCCAGCAGTTGGACAGGCGGTTCCTACGAGCAGTACTTC.